The sequence of this TCR beta chain was determined in a study of a mutant IDH1 vaccine in newly diagnosed glioma. Overall study context: Either 4-6 weeks after radiotherapy alone or alongside temozolomide, vaccination was begun. Treated patients were roughly 62% male, 37.5% female, mean age about 41 years.

The method was immunoSEQ multiplex PCR; TCRdb's version includes in-frame clones alone and lacks a portion of them. The repertoire holds 25,000 to 40,000 clones, with 81% as singletons. With V trimmed by 4 bases and J by 0 bases, 8 bases remained unmatched. The CDR3 totals 16 residues. CDR1 and CDR2 (germline): SGHAT, FQDESV (reference sequence). Concerning this clone: No antigen is known for it.

Time point reported: week 35, safety follow-up. The investigators gave 300 ug of mutant IDH1 20-mer peptide in each vaccine dose, together with topical imiquimod. Patients underwent eight vaccinations, which took place in weeks 1, 3, 5, 7, 11, 15, 19 and 23. The V and J genes are TRBV11-1 and TRBJ2-7, with 8 bases fitting TRBD2. The origin of this receptor is a man aged 25 to 40 with glioma. The material was PBMCs, obtained from a glioma patient whose treatment included an IDH1 peptide vaccine. The CDR3 DNA sequence: TGTGCCAGCAGCTCCCACCTAGCGGGCCTCTCCTACGAGCAGTACTTC. This encodes CASSSHLAGLSYEQYF.